Listed below are T cell receptor beta chains from one sample, sequenced in a study of T cells in Graves' hyperthyroidism and ophthalmopathy. MiXCR, applied by TCRdb to the multiplex PCR reads, yields one record per CDR3 protein. The repertoire has 450,000 to 600,000 distinct CDR3 sequences, around 13% of them found once; the top ten carry approximately 15%. Sequencing was carried out using blood. Receptors were obtained from a woman aged 40-49 years with Graves' hyperthyroidism. Each CDR3 is given with its conserved first and last residue. A D gene is named only where the DNA matches it firmly. Only part of the rows carry a size: once, few, many, or a class if the clone is expanded.

CDR3 DNA | CDR3 protein | J gene | D gene | V gene | clone size
TGCAGTGCTAGAGGACCCCAGGTTTACAATGAGCAGTTCTTC | CSARGPQVYNEQFF | TRBJ2-1 | NA | TRBV20-1 | few
TGTGCCAGCAGTATTCCACAGGGGGCGAACAATGAGCAGTTCTTC | CASSIPQGANNEQFF | TRBJ2-1 | TRBD1 | TRBV12-3/TRBV12-4 | many
TGTGCCAGCAAATTCTTTGTGAGACCAGACACCCTAGGGGGATACAATGAGCAGTTCTTC | CASKFFVRPDTLGGYNEQFF | TRBJ2-1 | NA | TRBV6-1 | many
TGTGCCAGCGGCAGGCCTAGGGTCGGATATGGCTACACCTTC | CASGRPRVGYGYTF | TRBJ1-2 | NA | TRBV2 | NA
TGTGCCAGCAGTTTCGACAGGGCGACCTACGAGCAGTACTTC | CASSFDRATYEQYF | TRBJ2-7 | TRBD1 | TRBV6-5 | many
TGTGCCAGCACCGACTGGGCAGGGTCCCAGCCCCAGCATTTT | CASTDWAGSQPQHF | TRBJ1-5 | NA | TRBV6-1 | many
TGTGCCAGCAGTCTCGGGGGACCCTGGGGGCAGCCCCAGCATTTT | CASSLGGPWGQPQHF | TRBJ1-5 | NA | TRBV28 | many
TGTGCCAGCAGCTTACTAAACGCACTCCAAAAGACCCAGTACTTC | CASSLLNALQKTQYF | TRBJ2-5 | NA | TRBV13 | many
TGCGCCAGCAGCGAGGGACAGGCGCCTTCGGCCCTCCACTTT | CASSEGQAPSALHF | TRBJ1-6 | TRBD1 | TRBV5-1 | few
TGTGCCAGTAGTATCGTCTGGGATGGGCTCAATTCACCCCTCCACTTT | CASSIVWDGLNSPLHF | TRBJ1-6 | NA | TRBV19 | few
TGTGCCAGCAGTCCAGGGGGGCCTTTAGAGCAGTACTTC | CASSPGGPLEQYF | TRBJ2-7 | NA | TRBV2 | many
TGTGCCAGCAGCTCCTACGGGACTAGCGGAACCTACGAGCAGTACTTC | CASSSYGTSGTYEQYF | TRBJ2-7 | TRBD2 | TRBV12-3/TRBV12-4 | many
TGTGCCAGCAGTTTGGCAGGGGTTGACACCGGGGAGCTGTTTTTT | CASSLAGVDTGELFF | TRBJ2-2 | NA | TRBV27 | NA
TGTGCCAGCAGTGAAGGCGAGCAGTTCTTC | CASSEGEQFF | TRBJ2-1 | NA | TRBV2 | many
TGTGCCAGCAGCAGGACAGCAACTAACTATGGCTACACCTTC | CASSRTATNYGYTF | TRBJ1-2 | NA | TRBV28 | many
TGCGCCAGCAGCTCCGGCCCTGGTATCGACGCCGGGGAGCTGTTTTTT | CASSSGPGIDAGELFF | TRBJ2-2 | NA | TRBV5-1 | NA
TGTGCCAGCTCGGGGTCCTACGAGCAGTACTTC | CASSGSYEQYF | TRBJ2-7 | NA | TRBV2 | many
TGTGCCAGCAGCTTAGGCTTGACTAGCGGGAGAGACACAGATACGCAGTATTTT | CASSLGLTSGRDTDTQYF | TRBJ2-3 | TRBD2 | TRBV7-2 | many
TGTGCCAGCAGTGCCTCTCCTTTCGGGGGGAAAAGCACAGATACGCAGTATTTT | CASSASPFGGKSTDTQYF | TRBJ2-3 | TRBD2 | TRBV12-3/TRBV12-4 | many
TGTGCCAGCAGTGTCACCTCATCAGGGGGGACCGACAGCTACGAGCAGTACTTC | CASSVTSSGGTDSYEQYF | TRBJ2-7 | NA | TRBV2 | many
TGCAGCGCCACAGGGGGCTCATCGACTGGAGCTTTCTTT | CSATGGSSTGAFF | TRBJ1-1 | TRBD1 | TRBV29-1 | many
TGTGCCAGCTCACCAGAGACAGGGGGCTTTAGCAATCAGCCCCAGCATTTT | CASSPETGGFSNQPQHF | TRBJ1-5 | TRBD1 | TRBV18 | many
TGCAGCGCCGCCATATTGACAGACGCTGAAGCTTTCTTT | CSAAILTDAEAFF | TRBJ1-1 | NA | TRBV29-1 | few
TGTGCCAGCAGTTCCCTAGCGGGCAACGCGAATGAGCAGTTCTTC | CASSSLAGNANEQFF | TRBJ2-1 | TRBD2 | TRBV28 | NA
TGCAGTGCTAGAGATCAAAAGGCGGGAGGTACCGGGGAGCTGTTTTTT | CSARDQKAGGTGELFF | TRBJ2-2 | TRBD2 | TRBV20-1 | few
TGCAGTGCCAGAGGACTAGGCCAAGAGACCCAGTACTTC | CSARGLGQETQYF | TRBJ2-5 | TRBD2 | TRBV20-1 | few
TGTGCCAGCTCACCACCGGCAGGGAACTATGGCTACACCTTC | CASSPPAGNYGYTF | TRBJ1-2 | NA | TRBV18 | many
TGTGCCAGCAGCCTCGTGGGTAGCGGGCGCTCCTACAATGAGCAGTTCTTC | CASSLVGSGRSYNEQFF | TRBJ2-1 | TRBD2 | TRBV28 | many
TGTGCCAGCAGCCCGAGGAGTCAATCCTACAATGAGCAGTTCTTC | CASSPRSQSYNEQFF | TRBJ2-1 | NA | TRBV11-3 | many
TGTGCCAGCTACAGTCCCCGACAGGCGAACTACGAGCAGTACTTC | CASYSPRQANYEQYF | TRBJ2-7 | NA | TRBV6-1 | many
TGTGCCAGCAGCCCAGAGAGGGCGGCGGGCAATCAGCCCCAGCATTTT | CASSPERAAGNQPQHF | TRBJ1-5 | NA | TRBV7-2 | few
TGTGCCAGCAGCCAAGATGGGGCAGCAAACACAGATACGCAGTATTTT | CASSQDGAANTDTQYF | TRBJ2-3 | NA | TRBV14 | NA
TGTGCCAGCAGCGGTATAGCGGGAGGGCCTGGCGGGGAGCTGTTTTTT | CASSGIAGGPGGELFF | TRBJ2-2 | TRBD2 | TRBV6-1 | NA
TGTGCCAGCAGCTTAGACGGAGCGGGAGCTACCTACGAGCAGTACTTC | CASSLDGAGATYEQYF | TRBJ2-7 | TRBD2 | TRBV7-8 | many
TGCGCCAGCAGCCTTACAATTCTTCAGGGGGCGGGCACCGGGGAGCTGTTTTTT | CASSLTILQGAGTGELFF | TRBJ2-2 | TRBD1 | TRBV5-1 | NA
TGCAGCGTTGAACCCGGGACCTCCTACAATGAGCAGTTCTTC | CSVEPGTSYNEQFF | TRBJ2-1 | NA | TRBV29-1 | NA
TGTGCCAGCAGCCGGGACGGAGGTGGCTACACCTTC | CASSRDGGGYTF | TRBJ1-2 | NA | TRBV7-2 | many
TGTGCCAGCAGCTTGAAACTAGCGGTTAACACCGGGGAGCTGTTTTTT | CASSLKLAVNTGELFF | TRBJ2-2 | TRBD2 | TRBV5-4 | few
TGTGCCAGCAGCTCAGCCACTAGCGGGAGATCCTACGAGCAGTACTTC | CASSSATSGRSYEQYF | TRBJ2-7 | TRBD2 | TRBV7-2 | many
TGTGCCAGCAGTGAAGCTTTCGGCACAGATACGCAGTATTTT | CASSEAFGTDTQYF | TRBJ2-3 | NA | TRBV2 | many
TGCAGTGCTAGGGGCCGGGAGACCCAGTACTTC | CSARGRETQYF | TRBJ2-5 | NA | TRBV20-1 | NA
TGTGCCAGCAGTGAAGCAGTCGGGGGCGGGGATGAAAAACTGTTTTTT | CASSEAVGGGDEKLFF | TRBJ1-4 | NA | TRBV6-1 | many
TGTGCCAGCAGACCAACAGGGGCGATCACCTACGAGCAGTACTTC | CASRPTGAITYEQYF | TRBJ2-7 | TRBD1 | TRBV12-3/TRBV12-4 | many
TGTGCCACCAGTGATTCCTCCGGGGAGACCCAGTACTTC | CATSDSSGETQYF | TRBJ2-5 | NA | TRBV24-1 | many
TGTGCCACCAGCAGAGATGCGGGACTAGCGGGAGGAAATACCGGGGAGCTGTTTTTT | CATSRDAGLAGGNTGELFF | TRBJ2-2 | TRBD2 | TRBV15 | NA
TGCAGTGCTAGAGTGGGTTTTCTCGACAACGAGCAGTACTTC | CSARVGFLDNEQYF | TRBJ2-7 | NA | TRBV20-1 | many
TGCGCCAGCAGCCAAGATCGGCTTATCGATGAGCAGTTCTTC | CASSQDRLIDEQFF | TRBJ2-1 | NA | TRBV4-1 | few
TGTGCCAGCAGTTACGCAGCGCGGACAGCTTTCTTT | CASSYAARTAFF | TRBJ1-1 | NA | TRBV6-2/TRBV6-3 | many